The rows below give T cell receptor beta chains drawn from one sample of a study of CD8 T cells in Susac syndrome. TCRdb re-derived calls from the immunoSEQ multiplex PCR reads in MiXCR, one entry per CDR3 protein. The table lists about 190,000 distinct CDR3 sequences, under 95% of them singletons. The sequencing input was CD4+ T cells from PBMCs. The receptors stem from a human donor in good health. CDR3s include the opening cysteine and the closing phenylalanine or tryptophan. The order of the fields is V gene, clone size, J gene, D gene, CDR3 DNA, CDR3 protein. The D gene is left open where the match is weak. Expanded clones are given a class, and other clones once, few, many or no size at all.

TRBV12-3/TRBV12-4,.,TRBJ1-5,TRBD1,TGTGCCAGCAGTCAGGACAGGTTGAGGAATCAGCCCCAGCATTTT,CASSQDRLRNQPQHF
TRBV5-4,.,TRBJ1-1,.,TGTGCCAGCAGCGGAGGACTGTCGAACACTGAAGCTTTCTTT,CASSGGLSNTEAFF
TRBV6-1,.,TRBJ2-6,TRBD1,TGTGCCAGCAGGACAGGGGTTGGGGCCAACGTCCTGACTTTC,CASRTGVGANVLTF
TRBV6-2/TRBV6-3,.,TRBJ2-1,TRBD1,TGTGCCAGCAGTTACTCTGGACAGGGGGCGCTTAATGAGCAGTTCTTC,CASSYSGQGALNEQFF
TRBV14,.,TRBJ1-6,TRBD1,TGTGCCAGCAGCCCCACCGGAGGGGGCGCGGGCTCACCCCTCCACTTT,CASSPTGGGAGSPLHF
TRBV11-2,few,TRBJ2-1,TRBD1,TGTGCCAGCAGCTTAGGGACAGGGCTGAATGAGCAGTTCTTC,CASSLGTGLNEQFF
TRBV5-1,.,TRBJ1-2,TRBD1,TGCGCCAGCAGCTTGACGACAGGGGCGTATGGCTACACCTTC,CASSLTTGAYGYTF
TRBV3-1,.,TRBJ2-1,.,TGTGCCAGCAGCCTCCCCAGGGGAATAGACAATGAGCAGTTCTTC,CASSLPRGIDNEQFF
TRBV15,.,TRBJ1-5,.,TGTGCCACCAGCTTGCAGATCGTGAGGGGTGATGGCAATCAGCCCCAGCATTTT,CATSLQIVRGDGNQPQHF
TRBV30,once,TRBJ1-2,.,TGTGCCTGGAGTCTCCGAGGGAATAACTATGGCTACACCTTC,CAWSLRGNNYGYTF
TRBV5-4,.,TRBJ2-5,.,TGTGCCAGCGCCCCGGGGAAACAAGAGACCCAGTACTTC,CASAPGKQETQYF
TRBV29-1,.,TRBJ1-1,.,TGCAGCGTTGAAGAGGTCCACACGTTGAACACTGAAGCTTTCTTT,CSVEEVHTLNTEAFF
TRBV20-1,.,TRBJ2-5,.,TGCAGTGCGGAAGGGGCGACAGCGATCCAAGAGACCCAGTACTTC,CSAEGATAIQETQYF
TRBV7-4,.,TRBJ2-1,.,TGTGCCAGCAGCTTAGGCGGAAACTCCTACAATGAGCAGTTCTTC,CASSLGGNSYNEQFF
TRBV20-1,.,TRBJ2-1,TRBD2,TGCAGTGCTACTCCTGGAACGGGGGGCTACAATGAGCAGTTCTTC,CSATPGTGGYNEQFF
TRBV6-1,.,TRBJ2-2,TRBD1,TGTGCCAGCATCCTTGAAGGGTTCAGGGGGACCGGGGAGCTGTTTTTT,CASILEGFRGTGELFF
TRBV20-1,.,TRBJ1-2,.,TGCAGTGCTAGACCGGGACGTGGCTACACCTTC,CSARPGRGYTF
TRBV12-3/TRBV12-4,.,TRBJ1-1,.,TGTGCCAGCAGAAACCGACAGGCAGGCCCTTTCTTT,CASRNRQAGPFF
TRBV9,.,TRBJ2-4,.,TGTGCCAGCAGCTCTGCCATGGGTGAAGGAAACATTCAGTACTTC,CASSSAMGEGNIQYF
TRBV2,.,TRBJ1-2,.,TGTGCCAGCAGTGAAGGAGCTGCCCCCTATGGCTACACCTTC,CASSEGAAPYGYTF
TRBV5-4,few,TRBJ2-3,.,TGTGCCAGCAGCTTGGATCCGGGAGCAGATACGCAGTATTTT,CASSLDPGADTQYF
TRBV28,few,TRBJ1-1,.,TGTGCCAGCAGTTTGGCCAGCAGGAACACTGAAGCTTTCTTT,CASSLASRNTEAFF
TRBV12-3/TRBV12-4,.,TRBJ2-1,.,TGTGCCAGCAGGCCGCTGGGCGGATCCTACAATGAGCAGTTCTTC,CASRPLGGSYNEQFF
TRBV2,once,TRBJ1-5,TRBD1,TGTGCCAGCAGTGGAGGGACAGGCGCGGCCCAGCATTTT,CASSGGTGAAQHF
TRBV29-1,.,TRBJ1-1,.,TGCAGCGTTGCCCACAGGTTAGGGAACACTGAAGCTTTCTTT,CSVAHRLGNTEAFF
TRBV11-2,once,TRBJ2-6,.,TGTGCCAGCAGCTTATACGGATTTACCGGCTCTGGGGCCAACGTCCTGACTTTC,CASSLYGFTGSGANVLTF
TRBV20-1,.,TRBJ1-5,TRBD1,TGCAGTGCCACTGGGGGACAGAATAGCAATCAGCCCCAGCATTTT,CSATGGQNSNQPQHF
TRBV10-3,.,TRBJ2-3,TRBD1,TGTGCCATCGGTGAGGGGGCTAGCACAGATACGCAGTATTTT,CAIGEGASTDTQYF
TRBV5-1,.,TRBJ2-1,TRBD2,TGCGCCAGCAGCCCTACTAGCGGGGGACGGAATGAGCAGTTCTTC,CASSPTSGGRNEQFF
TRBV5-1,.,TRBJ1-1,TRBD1,TGCGCCAGCGGCCACAGGGGGAACACTGAAGCTTTCTTT,CASGHRGNTEAFF
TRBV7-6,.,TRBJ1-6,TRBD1,TGTGCCAGCAGCCATCGACAGGGGGTGATTAATTCACCCCTCCACTTT,CASSHRQGVINSPLHF
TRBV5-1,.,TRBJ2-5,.,TGCGCCAGCAGCCCCGTAGGAAAAGAGACCCAGTACTTC,CASSPVGKETQYF